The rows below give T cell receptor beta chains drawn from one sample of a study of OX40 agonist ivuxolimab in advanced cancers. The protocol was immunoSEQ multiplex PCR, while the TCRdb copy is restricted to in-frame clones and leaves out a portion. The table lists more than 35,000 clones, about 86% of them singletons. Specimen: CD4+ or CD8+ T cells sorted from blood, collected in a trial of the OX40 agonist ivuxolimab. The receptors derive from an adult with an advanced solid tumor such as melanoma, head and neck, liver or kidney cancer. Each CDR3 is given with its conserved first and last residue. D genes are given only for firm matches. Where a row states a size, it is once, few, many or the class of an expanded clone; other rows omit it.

CDR3 DNA: TGCGCCAGCAGCCCGGGGGGGGGCACCGGGGAGCTGTTTTTT
CDR3 protein: CASSPGGGTGELFF
clone size: once
J gene: TRBJ2-2
V gene: TRBV4-3
D gene: TRBD2
CDR3 length: 14

CDR3 DNA: TGTGCCAGCAGGGAGGTTGACGGGAGTCGGAATGAGCAGTTCTTC
CDR3 protein: CASREVDGSRNEQFF
clone size: .
J gene: TRBJ2-1
V gene: TRBV27
D gene: .
CDR3 length: 15

CDR3 DNA: TGTGCCAGCAGCTTGGGACAGCACTATAATTCACCCCTCCACTTT
CDR3 protein: CASSLGQHYNSPLHF
clone size: .
J gene: TRBJ1-6
V gene: TRBV7-8
D gene: TRBD1
CDR3 length: 15

CDR3 DNA: TGTGCCAGCAGCCACAGACAGGGGGCGAGAGAAACTGAAGCTTTCTTT
CDR3 protein: CASSHRQGARETEAFF
clone size: .
J gene: TRBJ1-1
V gene: TRBV7-9
D gene: TRBD1
CDR3 length: 16

CDR3 DNA: TGTGCCAGCATAAGCCGGGACAGACTTGTTTTT
CDR3 protein: CASISRDRLVF
clone size: .
J gene: TRBJ1-4
V gene: TRBV2
D gene: TRBD1
CDR3 length: 11

CDR3 DNA: TGCGCCAGCAGCCTCCGACTAGCGGGAGAGGGAGATACGCAGTATTTT
CDR3 protein: CASSLRLAGEGDTQYF
clone size: .
J gene: TRBJ2-3
V gene: TRBV4-1
D gene: TRBD2
CDR3 length: 16

CDR3 DNA: TGTGCCAGCAGCGTAGATGGGGCGGAGGCAGTCGGGGAGCTGTTTTTT
CDR3 protein: CASSVDGAEAVGELFF
clone size: few
J gene: TRBJ2-2
V gene: TRBV9
D gene: .
CDR3 length: 16

CDR3 DNA: TGCGCCAGCAGCCCTGGAGGGGACGGGGCGTTAGCTTTCTTT
CDR3 protein: CASSPGGDGALAFF
clone size: .
J gene: TRBJ1-1
V gene: TRBV4-1
D gene: .
CDR3 length: 14

CDR3 DNA: TGTGCCAGCAGCTTGGACAGGGGGTACAATGAGCAGTTCTTC
CDR3 protein: CASSLDRGYNEQFF
clone size: .
J gene: TRBJ2-1
V gene: TRBV7-6
D gene: TRBD1
CDR3 length: 14

CDR3 DNA: TGTGCCAGCGGTGGTGAGTCTACGGAGAACCAAGAGACCCAGTACTTC
CDR3 protein: CASGGESTENQETQYF
clone size: .
J gene: TRBJ2-5
V gene: TRBV2
D gene: .
CDR3 length: 16

CDR3 DNA: TGTGCCAGCAGCTTATCCAGGAAGGGCACTGAAGCTTTCTTT
CDR3 protein: CASSLSRKGTEAFF
clone size: .
J gene: TRBJ1-1
V gene: TRBV13
D gene: .
CDR3 length: 14

CDR3 DNA: TGTGCCACCAGCATTTCGGGCCGCGAGCAGTACTTC
CDR3 protein: CATSISGREQYF
clone size: .
J gene: TRBJ2-7
V gene: TRBV15
D gene: .
CDR3 length: 12

CDR3 DNA: TGTGCCAGCAGCTACCGGGACAGGGGATTCAATCAGCCCCAGCATTTT
CDR3 protein: CASSYRDRGFNQPQHF
clone size: few
J gene: TRBJ1-5
V gene: TRBV6-5
D gene: TRBD1
CDR3 length: 16

CDR3 DNA: TGTGCCAGCAGTTTGCCTGAAGCGAGCAATCAGCCCCAGCATTTT
CDR3 protein: CASSLPEASNQPQHF
clone size: .
J gene: TRBJ1-5
V gene: TRBV28
D gene: .
CDR3 length: 15

CDR3 DNA: TGTGCCAGCAGCCCGCCGTGGGCGAAAGATGAGCAGTTCTTC
CDR3 protein: CASSPPWAKDEQFF
clone size: .
J gene: TRBJ2-1
V gene: TRBV7-3
D gene: .
CDR3 length: 14

CDR3 DNA: TGTGCCAGCAGTTACGACGGTATGGATGGCTACACCTTC
CDR3 protein: CASSYDGMDGYTF
clone size: .
J gene: TRBJ1-2
V gene: TRBV6-6
D gene: .
CDR3 length: 13

CDR3 DNA: TGTGCCAGCTTCCCCGGACTAGCGGGACTCTACGAGCAGTACTTC
CDR3 protein: CASFPGLAGLYEQYF
clone size: .
J gene: TRBJ2-7
V gene: TRBV28
D gene: TRBD2
CDR3 length: 15

CDR3 DNA: TGTGCCAGCAGCTTGTGGCCAGACTATGGCTACACCTTC
CDR3 protein: CASSLWPDYGYTF
clone size: .
J gene: TRBJ1-2
V gene: TRBV5-5
D gene: .
CDR3 length: 13

CDR3 DNA: TGTGCCAGCAGTGAAAAGGAGACAGTCGTAATGATATCCTACGAGCAGTACTTC
CDR3 protein: CASSEKETVVMISYEQYF
clone size: .
J gene: TRBJ2-7
V gene: TRBV6-1
D gene: .
CDR3 length: 18

CDR3 DNA: TGCGCCAGCAGCTTGGGCAGGGGAGGGATCTACGAGCAGTACTTC
CDR3 protein: CASSLGRGGIYEQYF
clone size: once
J gene: TRBJ2-7
V gene: TRBV5-1
D gene: .
CDR3 length: 15

CDR3 DNA: TGTGCCAGCAGCTACAACAGGGACAATGAGCAGTTCTTC
CDR3 protein: CASSYNRDNEQFF
clone size: few
J gene: TRBJ2-1
V gene: TRBV5-4
D gene: .
CDR3 length: 13

CDR3 DNA: TGTGCCAGCAGTTACTCAAGGACAGTCGGAGCTTTCTTT
CDR3 protein: CASSYSRTVGAFF
clone size: .
J gene: TRBJ1-1
V gene: TRBV6-5
D gene: .
CDR3 length: 13

CDR3 DNA: TGTGCCAGCAGCCTTCATAGCAATCAGCCCCAGCATTTT
CDR3 protein: CASSLHSNQPQHF
clone size: .
J gene: TRBJ1-5
V gene: TRBV27
D gene: .
CDR3 length: 13

CDR3 DNA: TGCGCCAGCAGCCAACGAGGCGCAGGCCCCTCAGGGGGTGAGCAGTTCTTC
CDR3 protein: CASSQRGAGPSGGEQFF
clone size: .
J gene: TRBJ2-1
V gene: TRBV4-3
D gene: TRBD1
CDR3 length: 17

CDR3 DNA: TGCGCCAGCAGCCAAGATGGTCTCCGGCAAAACATTCAGTACTTC
CDR3 protein: CASSQDGLRQNIQYF
clone size: few
J gene: TRBJ2-4
V gene: TRBV4-3
D gene: .
CDR3 length: 15

CDR3 DNA: TGTGCCAGCCTGTACTGGAGGGGGCGCGGCGAGCAGTACTTC
CDR3 protein: CASLYWRGRGEQYF
clone size: once
J gene: TRBJ2-7
V gene: TRBV5-6
D gene: .
CDR3 length: 14